These T cell receptor beta chains were read from a single sample in a study of blood T cell repertoires in COVID-19. TCRdb's copy holds only in-frame clones and misses some; the assay was immunoSEQ multiplex PCR. The table includes a few hundred thousand clones, roughly 84% detected once. The specimen sequenced was peripheral blood. These receptors came from a woman aged 40 to 55 who had recovered from COVID-19. The CDR3 runs from the conserved cysteine through the conserved F or W. Fields, in order: CDR3 protein, J gene, V gene.

cdr3_aa: CASSFTGTGVYPGELFF; j_call: TRBJ2-2; v_call: TRBV5-5
cdr3_aa: CASTGGGTSGYTF; j_call: TRBJ1-2; v_call: TRBV25-1
cdr3_aa: CASSYSTGGGYEQYF; j_call: TRBJ2-7; v_call: TRBV6-5
cdr3_aa: CASSEFQGVNTEAFF; j_call: TRBJ1-1; v_call: TRBV2
cdr3_aa: CASSHGTVEHRGAVF; j_call: TRBJ2-2; v_call: TRBV4-1
cdr3_aa: CASSPTGDRNQPQHF; j_call: TRBJ1-5; v_call: TRBV6-2/TRBV6-3
cdr3_aa: CASSFGLRNTGELFF; j_call: TRBJ2-2; v_call: TRBV7-9
cdr3_aa: CASSFIGQATYEQYF; j_call: TRBJ2-7; v_call: TRBV28
cdr3_aa: CATSDRAGITGELFF; j_call: TRBJ2-2; v_call: TRBV24-1
cdr3_aa: CASSPQENYGYTF; j_call: TRBJ1-2; v_call: TRBV7-9
cdr3_aa: CASGDSSNEKLFF; j_call: TRBJ1-4; v_call: TRBV3-1/TRBV3-2
cdr3_aa: CASRPTGPGNTIYF; j_call: TRBJ1-3; v_call: TRBV19
cdr3_aa: CASSLPGTMNTEAFF; j_call: TRBJ1-1; v_call: TRBV7-9
cdr3_aa: CASSPKQHLQETQYF; j_call: TRBJ2-5; v_call: TRBV3-1/TRBV3-2
cdr3_aa: CARFWAIPGVGETQYF; j_call: TRBJ2-5; v_call: TRBV19
cdr3_aa: CAISAGGGQPQHF; j_call: TRBJ1-5; v_call: TRBV10-3
cdr3_aa: CASSQISGGDNNEQFF; j_call: TRBJ2-1; v_call: TRBV5-1
cdr3_aa: CASKNLGQEVNEAFF; j_call: TRBJ1-1; v_call: TRBV19
cdr3_aa: CASSGTGTGVYNEQFF; j_call: TRBJ2-1; v_call: TRBV4-1
cdr3_aa: CASSLQQGNLREQYF; j_call: TRBJ2-7; v_call: TRBV23-1
cdr3_aa: CASSEDGDRPGGGEQFF; j_call: TRBJ2-1; v_call: TRBV6-1
cdr3_aa: CASSLDMGTKETQYF; j_call: TRBJ2-5; v_call: TRBV11-2
cdr3_aa: CASSPRSQGGGELFF; j_call: TRBJ2-2; v_call: TRBV9
cdr3_aa: CASSQSGGSTGELFF; j_call: TRBJ2-2; v_call: TRBV3-1/TRBV3-2
cdr3_aa: CASSLRAGELFF; j_call: TRBJ2-2; v_call: TRBV7-9
cdr3_aa: CASREGDSSTGELFF; j_call: TRBJ2-2; v_call: TRBV2
cdr3_aa: CASSFNRGHYGYTF; j_call: TRBJ1-2; v_call: TRBV7-2
cdr3_aa: CASRQGGYGNQPQHF; j_call: TRBJ1-5; v_call: TRBV3-1/TRBV3-2
cdr3_aa: CAISDSTAGQGHGYTF; j_call: TRBJ1-2; v_call: TRBV10-3
cdr3_aa: CASSPKNGEETQYF; j_call: TRBJ2-5; v_call: TRBV18
cdr3_aa: CASSVGSSYNEQFF; j_call: TRBJ2-1; v_call: TRBV7-8
cdr3_aa: CATGPTGGGQPQHF; j_call: TRBJ1-5; v_call: TRBV19
cdr3_aa: CASSSARGVSYEQYF; j_call: TRBJ2-7; v_call: TRBV7-9
cdr3_aa: CASSSIQGPGELFF; j_call: TRBJ2-2; v_call: TRBV19
cdr3_aa: CASSPLGGSGTGNTIYF; j_call: TRBJ1-3; v_call: TRBV18
cdr3_aa: CASSLTTASTKQYF; j_call: TRBJ2-7; v_call: TRBV27
cdr3_aa: CATSRGTGEGNQPQHF; j_call: TRBJ1-5; v_call: TRBV15
cdr3_aa: CASGLSGGNEKLFF; j_call: TRBJ1-4; v_call: TRBV7-9
cdr3_aa: CASVGQGNEQYF; j_call: TRBJ2-7; v_call: TRBV6-5
cdr3_aa: CASSVVAGVPGELFF; j_call: TRBJ2-2; v_call: TRBV9
cdr3_aa: CASSLGLTNSYEQYF; j_call: TRBJ2-7; v_call: TRBV9
cdr3_aa: CASGSQSGTEAFF; j_call: TRBJ1-1; v_call: TRBV12-5
cdr3_aa: CASRLQGVDTEAFF; j_call: TRBJ1-1; v_call: TRBV5-1
cdr3_aa: CASSFSWAGKGYTF; j_call: TRBJ1-2; v_call: TRBV27
cdr3_aa: CASSQEDGTGVEKLFF; j_call: TRBJ1-4; v_call: TRBV4-2
cdr3_aa: CASSEGQGAGADTQYF; j_call: TRBJ2-3; v_call: TRBV6-4
cdr3_aa: CASSNGGAGEQYF; j_call: TRBJ2-7; v_call: TRBV5-1
cdr3_aa: CASRATGRNSPLHF; j_call: TRBJ1-6; v_call: TRBV6-5
cdr3_aa: CASSEMGQGAAQPQHF; j_call: TRBJ1-5; v_call: TRBV2
cdr3_aa: CASSWETGGESTEAFF; j_call: TRBJ1-1; v_call: TRBV5-1
cdr3_aa: CASSLEGVAGDTQYF; j_call: TRBJ2-3; v_call: TRBV5-4
cdr3_aa: CASSLGGLGGYTF; j_call: TRBJ1-2; v_call: TRBV28
cdr3_aa: CASSLVSVPEQYF; j_call: TRBJ2-7; v_call: TRBV7-2
cdr3_aa: CASSKYPGSGGELFF; j_call: TRBJ2-2; v_call: TRBV21-1
cdr3_aa: CASSPYPNEKLFF; j_call: TRBJ1-4; v_call: TRBV5-6
cdr3_aa: CASTHRGASEQYF; j_call: TRBJ2-7; v_call: TRBV5-6
cdr3_aa: CATSTLTGGGNTIYF; j_call: TRBJ1-3; v_call: TRBV15
cdr3_aa: CASSYGTSNTGELFF; j_call: TRBJ2-2; v_call: TRBV6-2/TRBV6-3
cdr3_aa: CASSLAGGGNNEQFF; j_call: TRBJ2-1; v_call: TRBV5-1
cdr3_aa: CASSGSGSSYNEQFF; j_call: TRBJ2-1; v_call: TRBV9